A few counts support the clone carrying this TCR beta chain. This record belongs to a study of patients and donors after allogeneic stem cell transplantation. This CDR3 is 19 amino acids long. Trimming cost V 5 bases and J 0 bases; bases outside gene matches: 12. Germline V gene sequence: CDR1 SGHVS, CDR2 FNYEAQ. TCRdb fed the RT-PCR reads into MiXCR, producing one record per CDR3 protein. The repertoire includes about 960,000 distinct CDR3 sequences, approximately 19% of them detected once, and roughly 6% sits in the top ten. The source is a human donor who was either an allogeneic HSCT recipient or a stem cell or donor lymphocyte infusion donor (not recorded which). It is not recorded whose cells these are; they may come from a transplant donor. The sample consisted of blood, either unsorted or a sorted T cell fraction (not recorded which). The rearrangement links TRBV7-6 to TRBJ2-1, with TRBD2 identical over 11 bases. DNA for the CDR3: TGTGCCAGCAGCCGATTAACTAGCGGGAGCCTTAGCTCCTACAATGAGCAGTTCTTC. This codes for CASSRLTSGSLSSYNEQFF. Filled out from reference TRBV7-6 and TRBJ2-1, the complete variable domain reads GAGVSQSPRYKVTKRGQDVALRCDPISGHVSLYWYRQALGQGPEFLTYFNYEAQQDKSGLPNDRFSAERPEGSISTLTIQRTEQRDSAMYRCASSRLTSGSLSSYNEQFFGPGTRLTVL.